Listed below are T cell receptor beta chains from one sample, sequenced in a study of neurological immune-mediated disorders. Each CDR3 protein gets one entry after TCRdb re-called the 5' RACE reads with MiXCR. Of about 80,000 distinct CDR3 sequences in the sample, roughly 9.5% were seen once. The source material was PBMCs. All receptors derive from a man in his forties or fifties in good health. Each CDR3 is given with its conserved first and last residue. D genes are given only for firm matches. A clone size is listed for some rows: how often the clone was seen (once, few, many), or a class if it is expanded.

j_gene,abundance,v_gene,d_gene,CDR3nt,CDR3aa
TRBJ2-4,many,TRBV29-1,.,TGCAGCGTTGGGGTGGCCTCGGGGGCCAAAAACATTCAGTACTTC,CSVGVASGAKNIQYF
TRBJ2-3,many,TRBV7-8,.,TGTGCCAGCAGCTTAGAGGGGTCAGATACGCAGTATTTT,CASSLEGSDTQYF
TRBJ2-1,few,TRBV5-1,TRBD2,TGCGCCAGCAGCTTGACTAGCGGGAGTAATTTCTATGAGCAGTTCTTC,CASSLTSGSNFYEQFF
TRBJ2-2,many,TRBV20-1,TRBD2,TGCAGTGCTAGAGTTACCCCTAGCGGGCTTACCGGGGAGCTGTTTTTT,CSARVTPSGLTGELFF
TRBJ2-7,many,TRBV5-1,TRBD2,TGCGCCAGCAGCGCGTCCGGAGCGGGGGGGCCTAAAGAGCAGTACTTC,CASSASGAGGPKEQYF
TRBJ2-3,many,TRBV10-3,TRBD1,TGTGCCATCAGTGCCACAGGGGGCACAGATACGCAGTATTTT,CAISATGGTDTQYF
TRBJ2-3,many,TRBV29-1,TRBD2,TGCAGCGTTGAAGGCTCCGATAGCGGGATAGATACGCAGTATTTT,CSVEGSDSGIDTQYF
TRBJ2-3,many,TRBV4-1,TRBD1,TGCGCCAGCAGCCGCGGACAGGGTGGAAGCCCAGATACGCAGTATTTT,CASSRGQGGSPDTQYF
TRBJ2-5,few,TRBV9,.,TGTGCCAGCAGCGAAGACGGCGCTCGATGGACCCAGTACTTC,CASSEDGARWTQYF
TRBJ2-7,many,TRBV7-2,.,TGTGCCAGCGGCCAATCTGGAGGGTACGAGCAGTACTTC,CASGQSGGYEQYF
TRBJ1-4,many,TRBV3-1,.,TGTGCCAGCAGCCTAAGCGAGGGAGGGGATGAAAAACTGTTTTTT,CASSLSEGGDEKLFF
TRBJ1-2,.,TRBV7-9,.,TGTGCCAGCAGTTACTCGTCGGAAGGGGGGGGCTACACCTTC,CASSYSSEGGGYTF
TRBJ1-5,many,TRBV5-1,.,TGCGCCAGCAGCTTGGCAGGGTTAGAGCAGCCCCAGCATTTT,CASSLAGLEQPQHF
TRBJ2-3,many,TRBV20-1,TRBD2,TGCAGTGCTAGATCCGGGACTAGCGGCACAGATACGCAGTATTTT,CSARSGTSGTDTQYF
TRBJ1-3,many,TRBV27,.,TGTGCCAGCAGTTTATTGCCACACTCTGGAAACACCATATATTTT,CASSLLPHSGNTIYF
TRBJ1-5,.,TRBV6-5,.,TGTGCCAGCAGTGGACCTATCAATCAGCCCCAGCATTTT,CASSGPINQPQHF
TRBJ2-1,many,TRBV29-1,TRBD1,TGCAGCGTCGAGACAGGGGAGTTAGGGAATGAGCAGTTCTTC,CSVETGELGNEQFF
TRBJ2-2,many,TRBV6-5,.,TGTGCCAGCCGTATAGGCCGGGACATCTCGCTAGGAAACACCGGGGAGCTGTTTTTT,CASRIGRDISLGNTGELFF
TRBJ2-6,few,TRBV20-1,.,TGCAGTGCTAGAGCGAGAACTTTTGGGGCCAACGTCCTGACTTTC,CSARARTFGANVLTF
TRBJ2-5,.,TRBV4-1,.,TGCGCCAGCAGCCAGGGAGGCCACCAAGAGACCCAGTACTTC,CASSQGGHQETQYF
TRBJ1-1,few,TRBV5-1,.,TGCGCCAGCAGCGTGGGACCGGTGAACACTGAAGCTTTCTTT,CASSVGPVNTEAFF
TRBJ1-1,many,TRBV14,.,TGTGCCAGCAGCCAAAGGAAGGGGGGGTACACTGAAGCTTTCTTT,CASSQRKGGYTEAFF
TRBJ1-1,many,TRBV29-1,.,TGCAGCGTTGGGCGGACAGTGAACACTGAAGCTTTCTTT,CSVGRTVNTEAFF
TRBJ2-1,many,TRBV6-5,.,TGTGCCAGCAGGGACCTTACAGGAAACTACAATGAGCAGTTCTTC,CASRDLTGNYNEQFF
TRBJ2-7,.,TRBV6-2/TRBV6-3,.,TGTGCCAGCAGTTACGAGGCAGTCGAGCAGTACTTC,CASSYEAVEQYF
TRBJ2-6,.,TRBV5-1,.,TGCGCCAGCGAGCGCAACGCTGGGGCCAACGTCCTGACTTTC,CASERNAGANVLTF
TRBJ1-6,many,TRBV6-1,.,TGTGCCAGCAAGGGGTTGGGCCTAAGGAATTCACCCCTCCACTTT,CASKGLGLRNSPLHF
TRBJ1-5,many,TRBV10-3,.,TGTGCCATCAGTGTAAGCAGGGAGACCCAGCATTTT,CAISVSRETQHF
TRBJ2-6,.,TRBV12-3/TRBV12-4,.,TGTGCCAGCATCCCTCCCCCGTCTGGGGCCAAAGTCCTGACTTTC,CASIPPPSGAKVLTF
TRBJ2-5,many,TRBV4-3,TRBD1,TGCGCCAGCAGCCAAGGATTCGGACAGGCCGTCGCGGGGACCCAGTACTTC,CASSQGFGQAVAGTQYF
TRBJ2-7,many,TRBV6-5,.,TGTGCCAGCAGTGGGGGGGGACAGATTTCGTCCTACGAGCAGTACTTC,CASSGGGQISSYEQYF
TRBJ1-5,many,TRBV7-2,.,TGTGCCAGCAGCTTAGTTGAGGTAGACGGTGAGAGGCCCCAGCATTTT,CASSLVEVDGERPQHF
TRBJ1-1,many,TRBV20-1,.,TGCAGTGCTTTCGATGCATCGGGAGGTGTTTTTTTCTTAGGTGAAGCTTTCTTT,CSAFDASGGVFFLGEAFF
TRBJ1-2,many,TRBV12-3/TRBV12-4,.,TGTGCCAGCAGTTTAAGAGGGCCAGAAAGGACCGGCTACACCTTC,CASSLRGPERTGYTF
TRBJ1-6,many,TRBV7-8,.,TGTGCCAGCAGCTTAGGATTTAGTTCACCCCTCCACTTT,CASSLGFSSPLHF
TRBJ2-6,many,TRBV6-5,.,TGTGCCAGCAGCAAACGGGCCACCTCTGGGGCCAACGTCCTGACTTTC,CASSKRATSGANVLTF